Sequencing of this T cell receptor beta chain was carried out in a study of blood T cells in healthy people across ages. Peripheral blood samples of 9.5 to 10 milliliters were drawn from each donor. The V end lost 4 bases, the J end lost 1 base, and 11 bases lay between the germline ends. CDR3 length equals 15 residues. Together with a sample-barcoded 5' primer, a J-beta primer mix was included in a second PCR lasting roughly 6 to 12 cycles. Each cDNA was tagged by a template-switch adaptor containing 12 random nucleotides. In TCRdb, the 5' RACE reads were re-called with MiXCR into one record per CDR3 protein. Of 1.5 million to 2 million distinct CDR3 sequences listed, roughly 27% were seen once; the top ten hold roughly 8%. About this clonotype itself: Its antigen is unidentified.

Overall study results and limits: Comparison with aged donors showed that long-lived donors had more naive CD4+ cells and higher diversity.

Specimen: blood. The V and J genes are TRBV6-7 and TRBJ1-5; no clear D. TRBV6-7 is sorted into the ORF group, with uncertain function. This clonotype was sampled from a woman under 40 in good health. CDR3 loop: CASSCNKGSNQPQHF. CDR3 bases: TGTGCCAGCAGTTGCAACAAGGGAAGCAATCAGCCCCAGCATTTT.